A single sample is the source of the 9 T cell receptor beta chains below, sequenced in a study of CD8 T cells in Susac syndrome. RNA amounts of roughly 0.5 to 1 ug underwent reverse transcription with random hexamers. TCRdb processed the immunoSEQ multiplex PCR reads anew with MiXCR; each CDR3 protein has one entry. The profile shows under 110,000 distinct CDR3 sequences, 94% of them singletons. The sample consisted of CD8+ T cells from PBMCs. The receptors come from a human donor with Susac syndrome.

The chain joins TRBV29-1 to TRBJ2-2; no clear D gene. The CDR3 is 12 residues long. The V end lost 3 bases, the J end lost 0 bases, and 2 bases lay between the germline ends. CDR1 and CDR2 (germline): SQVTM, ANQGSEA. The CDR3 here is CSVDSNTGELFF. CDR3 coding DNA: TGCAGCGTTGATTCGAACACCGGGGAGCTGTTTTTT.

The V and J genes are TRBV12-3 or TRBV12-4 and TRBJ2-7; 13 positions agree with TRBD2. The length of the CDR3 is 15 residues. After removal of 6 bases from V and 4 bases from J, the junction contained 6 bases not matched to a gene. This CDR3 is CASSSGTSGVYEQYF. The CDR3 nucleotides are TGTGCCAGCAGCTCCGGGACTAGCGGGGTTTACGAGCAGTACTTC.

This chain joins TRBV5-4 and TRBJ2-1, with 9 bases aligning to TRBD2. Germline CDR1 and CDR2: SGHNT and YYREEE (reference sequence). The CDR3 is 17 amino acids. J was trimmed by 3 bases and V by 2 bases; bases with no gene match: 9. The CDR3 here is CASSFPQAGGYYNEQFF. The CDR3 DNA is TGTGCCAGCAGCTTTCCGCAAGCGGGGGGTTACTACAATGAGCAGTTCTTC.

The chain employs TRBV6-2 or TRBV6-3 and TRBJ1-1; 7 bases agree with TRBD1. There are 13 residues in the CDR3. Looked up from germline, CDR1 is MNHEY and CDR2 is SVGEGT. V lost 10 bases, J lost 0 bases, and 5 bases stayed unmatched. CDR3 coding DNA: TGTGCCACAGAGACAGGGTTGAACACTGAAGCTTTCTTT. Its translation is CATETGLNTEAFF.

This chain links TRBV4-2 with TRBJ1-2; D is unresolved. The germline gives CDR1 LGHNA, CDR2 YNFKEQ. The CDR3 consists of 17 residues. V was clipped by 0 bases and J by 4 bases, with 18 bases between them. The CDR3 spells CASSQEGPTTDRYGYTF. The DNA of the CDR3 is TGTGCCAGCAGCCAAGAAGGCCCCACAACCGATCGCTATGGCTACACCTTC.

The chain uses TRBV7-6 and TRBJ2-2; 7 bases match TRBD1. V lost 1 base to trimming and J lost 4 bases; unmatched junction nucleotides: 3. The CDR3 is made up of 15 amino acids. Germline CDR1 reads SGHVS; CDR2 reads FNYEAQ. CDR3 amino acids: CASSLDRGSTGELFF. The DNA of the CDR3 is TGTGCCAGCAGCTTAGACAGGGGAAGCACCGGGGAGCTGTTTTTT.

The chain has TRBV14 and TRBJ2-7, with D possibly TRBD1 on 7 matching bases. Trimming stripped 8 bases from V and 2 bases from J, with 10 bases between. CDR1 is SGHDN, CDR2 FVKESK, per germline. The CDR3 covers 12 residues. CDR3 DNA sequence: TGTGCCAGCGGGGGGACAGCCTACGAGCAGTACTTC. Protein sequence: CASGGTAYEQYF. The variable domain in full, with the rest retrieved from reference TRBV14 and TRBJ2-7, is EAGVTQFPSHSVIEKGQTVTLRCDPISGHDNLYWYRRVMGKEIKFLLHFVKESKQDESGMPNNRFLAERTGGTYSTLKVQPAELEDSGVYFCASGGTAYEQYFGPGTRLTVT.

This clonotype has only a few counts. The chain has TRBV27 and TRBJ2-7; no clear D. The V end lost 3 bases, the J end lost 4 bases, and 10 bases lay between the germline ends. The CDR3 covers 13 residues. Germline V lookup: CDR1 MNHEY, CDR2 SMNVEV (reference sequence). The CDR3 DNA follows: TGTGCCAGCAGTTTGGTTCCCGCTTACGAGCAGTACTTC. Protein sequence: CASSLVPAYEQYF.

This chain connects TRBV9 to TRBJ1-6; a weak D match, TRBD1 (6 bases). Per germline, CDR1 SGDLS and CDR2 YYNGEE. The germline V and J ends were trimmed by 3 bases and 9 bases, with 13 bases remaining between them. The CDR3 is 14 amino acids. The CDR3 reads CASSGGGEGSPLHF. The DNA for the CDR3 is TGTGCCAGCAGCGGAGGGGGGGAAGGTTCACCCCTCCACTTT.